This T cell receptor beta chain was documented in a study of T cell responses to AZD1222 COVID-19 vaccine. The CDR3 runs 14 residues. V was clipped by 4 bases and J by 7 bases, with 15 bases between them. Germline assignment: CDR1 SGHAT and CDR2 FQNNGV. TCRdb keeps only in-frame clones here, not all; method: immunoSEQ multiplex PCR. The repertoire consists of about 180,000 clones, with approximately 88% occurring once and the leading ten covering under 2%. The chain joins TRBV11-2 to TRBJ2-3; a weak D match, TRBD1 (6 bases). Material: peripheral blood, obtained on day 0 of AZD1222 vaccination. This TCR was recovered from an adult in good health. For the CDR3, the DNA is TGTGCCAGCAGCTCCCGGGTGCAGGGGAATACGCAGTATTTT. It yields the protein CASSSRVQGNTQYF.